The rows below give T cell receptor beta chains drawn from one sample of a study of blood T cell repertoires in COVID-19. Here immunoSEQ multiplex PCR was the method, and the copy in TCRdb shows in-frame clones only, minus some. The profile shows about 120,000 clones, 75% to 85% of them singletons. Sequenced: peripheral blood. Receptors originate from a man in his 70s with acute or convalescent COVID-19. CDR3s include the opening cysteine and the closing phenylalanine or tryptophan. The order of the fields is clone size, D gene, V gene, J gene, CDR3 protein, CDR3 DNA. The D gene is left open where the match is weak. The size field is filled for only some rows; it gives once, few, many or a size class.

>-|-|TRBV10-3|TRBJ1-1
CAIMSQGQGTEAFF
TGTGCCATCATGAGCCAGGGTCAGGGAACTGAAGCTTTCTTT
>-|TRBD2|TRBV3-1/TRBV3-2|TRBJ2-7
CASRTSPSYEQYF
TGTGCCAGCCGGACTAGCCCCTCCTACGAGCAGTACTTC
>-|-|TRBV29-1|TRBJ1-2
CSASPPGHYGYTF
TGCAGCGCGTCCCCCCCAGGGCACTATGGCTACACCTTC
>-|TRBD1|TRBV28|TRBJ1-6
CASSAGQGNSPLHF
TGTGCCAGCAGTGCGGGACAGGGGAATTCACCCCTCCACTTT
>-|TRBD2|TRBV5-4|TRBJ2-2
CASSHRSGGKNTGELFF
TGTGCCAGCAGCCACCGGTCGGGGGGAAAGAACACCGGGGAGCTGTTTTTT
>-|-|TRBV19|TRBJ1-1
CASNAGGQGYGEAFF
TGTGCCAGTAACGCGGGCGGGCAGGGGTATGGTGAAGCTTTCTTT
>-|TRBD2|TRBV28|TRBJ2-5
CASAPRGGRGKTQYF
TGTGCCAGCGCCCCACGCGGGGGACGGGGAAAGACCCAGTACTTC
>-|TRBD1|TRBV24-1|TRBJ1-1
CATSEGQEDEAFF
TGTGCCACCAGTGAGGGACAGGAAGATGAAGCTTTCTTT
>-|-|TRBV30|TRBJ2-2
CAWSDLGGTARRGELFF
TGTGCCTGGAGCGACCTCGGAGGTACAGCGAGGCGCGGGGAGCTGTTTTTT
>-|TRBD1|TRBV5-1|TRBJ1-1
CASSAGTANTEAFF
TGCGCCAGCAGCGCTGGGACAGCGAACACTGAAGCTTTCTTT
>-|-|TRBV7-3|TRBJ2-5
CASSYQGGETQYF
TGTGCCAGCAGCTATCAGGGGGGCGAGACCCAGTACTTC
>-|TRBD1|TRBV2|TRBJ1-1
CASSAGTGRMNTEAFF
TGTGCCAGCAGTGCGGGGACAGGGAGAATGAACACTGAAGCTTTCTTT
>-|-|TRBV10-2|TRBJ1-2
CASSEPRTSGYTF
TGCGCCAGCAGTGAGCCCAGAACATCCGGCTACACCTTC
>few|-|TRBV9|TRBJ1-6
CASSVEDRANSPLHF
TGTGCCAGCAGCGTAGAGGACAGAGCTAATTCACCCCTCCACTTT
>-|TRBD1|TRBV18|TRBJ1-1
CASSPRQGMNTEAFF
TGTGCCAGCTCACCACGACAGGGGATGAACACTGAAGCTTTCTTT
>-|-|TRBV2|TRBJ1-5
CASSDRGEGQPQHF
TGTGCCAGCAGTGACAGGGGAGAGGGCCAGCCCCAGCATTTT
>-|TRBD1|TRBV28|TRBJ1-2
CASSSLSRGQGIGGYTF
TGTGCCAGCAGTTCCCTATCTAGAGGACAGGGAATCGGTGGCTACACCTTC
>once|TRBD1|TRBV24-1|TRBJ1-5
CATSDPRTGDQPQHF
TGTGCCACCAGTGATCCAAGGACAGGGGATCAGCCCCAGCATTTT
>-|-|TRBV28|TRBJ1-2
CASSLPGIYGYTF
TGTGCCAGCAGTTTACCAGGGATCTATGGCTACACCTTC
>-|-|TRBV25-1|TRBJ1-1
CASSVKLSGKVEAFF
TGTGCCAGCAGTGTAAAATTGTCAGGGAAGGTTGAAGCTTTCTTT
>-|-|TRBV6-2/TRBV6-3|TRBJ1-5
CASSSTGVELF
TGTGCCAGCAGTTCTACCGGGGTGGAATTATTT
>-|-|TRBV18|TRBJ1-2
CASSPQLGGYTF
TGTGCCAGCTCACCACAGCTCGGGGGCTACACCTTC
>-|TRBD1|TRBV7-3|TRBJ1-5
CASSPDRVGNQPQHF
TGTGCCAGCAGCCCTGACAGGGTGGGCAATCAGCCCCAGCATTTT
>once|TRBD1|TRBV7-3|TRBJ2-2
CASSWTGAAGELFF
TGTGCCAGCAGCTGGACAGGGGCGGCCGGGGAGCTGTTTTTT
>-|TRBD1|TRBV28|TRBJ2-2
CASSLTPGQPNTGELFF
TGTGCCAGCAGTCTCACACCGGGACAGCCTAACACCGGGGAGCTGTTTTTT
>once|-|TRBV5-1|TRBJ1-2
CASSPMDREGYTF
TGCGCCAGCAGCCCGATGGACAGAGAGGGCTACACCTTC
>-|-|TRBV30|TRBJ1-1
CAWRPAGRDTEAFF
TGTGCCTGGAGACCCGCAGGGAGGGACACTGAAGCTTTCTTT
>-|-|TRBV30|TRBJ1-1
CAWTTGNMNTEAFF
TGTGCCTGGACCACCGGGAACATGAACACTGAAGCTTTCTTT
>-|TRBD1|TRBV18|TRBJ1-1
CASSPKWTGGVTTTEAFF
TGTGCCAGCTCACCGAAATGGACAGGGGGCGTGACCACCACTGAAGCTTTCTTT
>-|-|TRBV19|TRBJ1-2
CASSMEGRAAVGYGYTF
TGTGCCAGTAGTATGGAAGGCAGGGCGGCGGTAGGCTATGGCTACACCTTC
>-|-|TRBV28|TRBJ1-2
CASSSMPGEGGYTF
TGTGCCAGCAGTTCCATGCCGGGGGAGGGAGGCTACACCTTC
>few|TRBD1|TRBV5-1|TRBJ2-6
CASSWQQGARPGANVLTF
TGCGCCAGCTCTTGGCAACAGGGGGCGCGTCCTGGGGCCAACGTCCTGACTTTC
>-|TRBD1|TRBV25-1|TRBJ1-2
CASSGTTLDRGLIYGYTF
TGTGCCAGCAGTGGGACCACTCTAGACAGGGGGCTGATCTATGGCTACACCTTC